The 18 T cell receptor beta chains given below trace back to one sample, sequenced in a study of post-analysis software for immune sequencing data. Findings of the study overall: When patients were compared with controls, a handful of TRBV segments were more frequent, TRBV5-6, TRBV5-1 and TRBV20-1 among them.

Incorporated into the TCR beta cDNA libraries were unique molecular identifiers, which served to reduce PCR and sequencing biases. TCRdb passed the PCR reads through MiXCR, listing each CDR3 protein once. The sample shows about 620,000 distinct CDR3 sequences, roughly two fifths of them seen only once. These receptors are not linked to any known antigen. Sequencing input: blood. The receptors stem from a girl aged 5-17 years with multiple sclerosis.

This clonotype was detected only a few times. This sequence joins TRBV5-6 and TRBJ1-5, with TRBD1 identical over 7 bases. The CDR3 totals 14 residues. The germline gives CDR1 SGHDT, CDR2 YYEEEE. Trimming removed 3 bases from V and 4 bases from J; junction bases left unmatched: 4. The CDR3 here is CASSSDRTNQPQHF. The CDR3 nucleotides are TGTGCCAGCAGCTCGGACAGGACAAATCAGCCCCAGCATTTT.

This clonotype was observed a handful of times. J is TRBJ1-2 and V is TRBV7-2, with TRBD1 matching 9 bases. CDR1 is SGHTA, CDR2 FQGNSA, per germline. The junction had 6 bases not matched to a gene; V was cut back by 5 bases and J by 2 bases. The CDR3 extends over 15 amino acids. CDR3 region: CASSPRQGGNYGYTF. DNA for the CDR3: TGTGCCAGCAGCCCCCGACAGGGGGGAAACTATGGCTACACCTTC.

This clonotype was seen a handful of times. The gene calls are TRBV12-3 or TRBV12-4 and TRBJ2-3, with D uncertain. The CDR3 has 13 amino acids. Deletions cut 1 base from V and 6 bases from J, with 8 bases between. The CDR3 is CASSLGGKDTQYF. DNA for the CDR3: TGTGCCAGCAGTTTAGGTGGGAAGGATACGCAGTATTTT.

In its sample, this clonotype was seen a few times. V and J are TRBV5-1 and TRBJ2-4; 7 bases are a match to TRBD2. Trimming removed 4 bases from V and 13 bases from J; junction bases left unmatched: 14. The germline V gene has CDR1 SGHRS and CDR2 YFSETQ. The CDR3 runs to 14 residues. The CDR3 here is CASSPGTTSTQQYF. The CDR3 DNA reads as TGCGCCAGCAGCCCCGGGACTACCAGTACCCAGCAGTACTTC.

The chain joins TRBV4-1 to TRBJ1-1, with D unclear. The CDR3 runs 16 residues. Trimming left V 1 base short and J 0 bases short, with 12 bases between. Looked up from germline, CDR1 is MGHRA and CDR2 is YSYEKL. As DNA, the CDR3 is TGCGCCAGCAGCCAAGGGGTCCCGGCCATGAACACTGAAGCTTTCTTT. It translates to CASSQGVPAMNTEAFF.

The chain is built from TRBV4-2 and TRBJ2-1; perhaps D is TRBD1 or TRBD2 (7 bases each). This CDR3 region has 16 residues. Trimming left V 4 bases short and J 9 bases short, with 22 bases between. CDR1 and CDR2 (germline): LGHNA, YNFKEQ. The CDR3 nucleotides are TGTGCCAGCAGCCCCGAGGGGGCTAGCGGTTATCGTGAGCAGTTCTTC. As protein: CASSPEGASGYREQFF.

This rearrangement joins TRBV20-1 to TRBJ1-5; D is unclear. The CDR3 consists of 13 residues. Deletions cut 4 bases from V and 0 bases from J, with 7 bases between. Germline V gene data show CDR1 as DFQATT and CDR2 as SNEGSKA (reference sequence). As DNA, the CDR3 is TGCAGTGCTAAGGACCTTAGCAATCAGCCCCAGCATTTT. It translates to CSAKDLSNQPQHF.

This clonotype was counted a few times. The genes are TRBV6-1 and TRBJ2-5; 8 bases are a match to TRBD2. CDR3 length: 14 residues. With V trimmed by 2 bases and J by 11 bases, 10 bases remained unmatched. CDR1 and CDR2 (germline): MNHNS, SASEGT. The CDR3 sequence is CASSERSGSRAQYF. For the CDR3, the DNA is TGTGCCAGCAGTGAAAGGAGCGGGAGTAGGGCGCAGTACTTC.

The chain couples TRBV6-5 to TRBJ2-1; D is perhaps TRBD1 or TRBD2 (5 bases each). CDR3 size: 14 residues. In germline, CDR1 is MNHEY, CDR2 SVGAGI. Trimming cost V 0 bases and J 7 bases, with 10 bases left between them. The CDR3 loop is CASSYSGEWNEQFF. The CDR3 DNA reads as TGTGCCAGCAGTTACTCGGGGGAGTGGAATGAGCAGTTCTTC.

This clonotype has a handful of counts. V usage is TRBV4-1 and J usage is TRBJ2-5; 11 nucleotides agree with TRBD1. CDR3 length equals 15 residues. Germline loops: CDR1 MGHRA, CDR2 YSYEKL. Trimming at V came to 3 bases and at J to 2 bases, leaving 2 bases not matched to a gene. The DNA of the CDR3 is TGCGCCAGCAGCCACTGGGACAGGGGGCAAGAGACCCAGTACTTC. It encodes CASSHWDRGQETQYF.

V is TRBV12-3 or TRBV12-4 and J is TRBJ1-3; unclear D gene. V was shortened by 7 bases and J by 2 bases, with 6 bases between the two germline ends. The CDR3 is 12 residues long. The CDR3 bases are TGTGCCAGCACTCAAGCTGGAAACACCATATATTTT. Residues: CASTQAGNTIYF.

The rearrangement links TRBV12-3 or TRBV12-4 to TRBJ1-1, with 10 bases fitting TRBD1. There are 14 residues in the CDR3. V lost 2 bases to trimming and J lost 8 bases; unmatched junction nucleotides: 5. CDR3 amino acids: CASSLRPGQGEAFF. The DNA of the CDR3 is TGTGCCAGCAGTTTAAGGCCGGGACAGGGGGAAGCTTTCTTT.

CDR3 bases: TGTGCCAGCAGTCCCTCGGAGGGGTCGGGTCAGAATGAGCAGTTCTTC. It is translated as CASSPSEGSGQNEQFF. The chain links TRBV12-3 or TRBV12-4 to TRBJ2-1; possible D gene TRBD2, 6 bases. CDR3 length: 16 residues. V was trimmed by 5 bases and J by 7 bases, leaving 21 bases between them.

The chain has TRBV7-8 and TRBJ1-2; TRBD1 matches 7 bases. CDR1 is SGHVS, CDR2 FQNEAQ, per germline. Trimming took 10 bases from V and 4 from J; bases not matched to a gene: 9. CDR3 length: 13 amino acids. The CDR3 loop is CATQPGGGYGYTF. The CDR3 region has the DNA TGTGCCACCCAACCAGGGGGTGGCTATGGCTACACCTTC.

This clonotype was detected a few times. J is TRBJ2-3 and V is TRBV5-1; no definite D call. CDR3 length: 15 amino acids. Trimming left V 0 bases short and J 1 base short, with 9 bases between. Germline lookup yields CDR1 SGHRS and CDR2 YFSETQ. The CDR3 DNA is TGCGCCAGCAGCTTGGCGGTGAGTGGCACAGATACGCAGTATTTT. This gives the protein CASSLAVSGTDTQYF.

This clonotype has a handful of counts. This CDR3 reads CSARTTGSYGYTF. The DNA of the CDR3 is TGCAGTGCTAGAACGACAGGGTCCTATGGCTACACCTTC. This rearrangement joins TRBV20-1 to TRBJ1-2; 7 bases match TRBD1. Germline CDR1 and CDR2: DFQATT and SNEGSKA (reference sequence). The CDR3 spans 13 residues. The J segment lost 4 bases and the V segment lost 2 bases, leaving 4 bases of the junction unmatched.

This clonotype was found a few times. This chain connects TRBV20-1 to TRBJ2-1, with TRBD1 as a possible D gene (5 bases). The CDR3 spans 13 residues. The V and J ends lost 1 base and 4 bases respectively, with 8 bases between them. The germline V gene has CDR1 DFQATT and CDR2 SNEGSKA (reference sequence). The CDR3 reads CSARAQGYNEQFF. The DNA of the CDR3 is TGCAGTGCTAGAGCCCAGGGTTACAATGAGCAGTTCTTC.

The rearrangement joins TRBV5-1 to TRBJ1-1, with a tentative D call TRBD1 (6 bases). Germline V gene sequence: CDR1 SGHRS, CDR2 YFSETQ. CDR3 length: 12 amino acids. V dropped 2 bases and J dropped 8 bases, with 10 bases sitting between them. Written as DNA, the CDR3 is TGCGCCAGCAGCTTCTCAGACAGGGAAGCTTTCTTT. This sequence encodes CASSFSDREAFF.